The 2 T cell receptor beta chains presented below share a single source sample, sequenced in a study of blood T cells in healthy people across ages. Together with a sample-barcoded 5' primer, a J-beta primer mix was included in a second PCR lasting about 6 to 11 cycles. TCRdb passed the 5' RACE reads through MiXCR, listing each CDR3 protein once. Found here are approximately 900,000 distinct CDR3 sequences, approximately 49% of them singletons; the top ten hold 10% to 15%. The sample was blood. These receptor sequences come from a man aged 25-45 years in good health.

The genes are TRBV20-1 and TRBJ2-3; D may correspond to TRBD1 or TRBD2 (5 bases each). The CDR3 is made up of 15 amino acids. V dropped 0 bases and J dropped 3 bases, with 13 bases sitting between them. Germline V lookup: CDR1 DFQATT, CDR2 SNEGSKA (reference sequence). Written as DNA, the CDR3 is TGCAGTGCTAGAGATCTGAGGGGCCTTACAGATACGCAGTATTTT. Protein: CSARDLRGLTDTQYF.

This rearrangement joins TRBV10-3 to TRBJ2-1, with 13 bases matching TRBD2. Germline CDR1 is ENHRY and CDR2 is SYGVKD. The CDR3 has 13 amino acids. With 6 bases clipped from V and 7 bases from J, the junction kept 0 bases outside the gene matches. The CDR3 spells CAIRTSGGNEQFF. Here the CDR3 DNA reads TGTGCCATCAGGACTAGCGGGGGGAATGAGCAGTTCTTC.